This TCR beta chain was profiled in a study of T cell responses to AZD1222 COVID-19 vaccine (dated by TCRdb to about 2021). The study in broad terms: AZD1222 recipients given second doses at about 4 weeks or at about 12 weeks were pooled, since spike-specific TCR depth and breadth were not found to differ between the two schedules. TCR sequencing covered 233 trial participants: 200 to 220 given two doses of AZD1222 and 26 given two doses of MenACWY control vaccine. Enrollment into the trials was organized by age into subgroups of 18-55, 56-69 and 70-plus years, and those subgroups contained approximately 150, 30 and 60 TCR-sequenced participants, respectively. Points the paper makes about the study in general: The vaccine-associated CD4 TCRs covered the entire spike protein, and the dominant responses fell in regions 160-218 and 743-854. After two AZD1222 doses, spike-specific TCR breadth and depth were significantly higher than at day 0 and than in MenACWY recipients. Nearly half of unique spike-specific TCRs reportedly recognized epitopes outside regions mutated in the B.1.351 and B.1.1.7 variants. Because no day 14 peak-response samples were available, the repertoires could be characterized only after the peak T cell response. The 56-69-year group was small, and its depth increase did not reach significance, likely because of low power. Conclusions about previously exposed vaccinees are limited, since just six AZD1222 recipients were seropositive for SARS-CoV-2 at baseline. Most participants were white British and females outnumbered males, and the authors suggested that clonal diversity may have been underestimated.

From the cysteine through the phenylalanine, the CDR3 covers 15 amino acids. Here the CDR3 DNA is all that survives: 45 bases in frame from base 1. V drops 2 bases and J drops 9 bases, leaving 17 bases in between. CDR1 and CDR2 are read off the germline V gene as ENHRY and SYGVKD. A note on this clone: No cognate antigen has been identified for it. No base qualities exist here, and no much larger clone lies one base off it.

The CDR3 regions of human TCRbeta chains were analyzed by immunosequencing. In the authors' own workflow: Repertoire TCRs were checked for matches against a reference library of SARS-CoV-2-specific TCRs that had been generated using the MIRA antigen-specificity platform. Breadth was defined as the fraction of unique TCRs that were SARS-CoV-2-associated, and depth was defined as the fraction of total T cells that were SARS-CoV-2-associated. Using the MIRA data, each spike-specific TCR was mapped to the spike region that the TCR reacts to and placed in a CD4 or CD8 class. Log10-transformed breadth and depth values were compared by one-way ANOVA with Sidak's multiple comparisons tests. TCRdb stores this immuneACCESS table with in-frame sequences only. Part of the clones is absent; in the studies checked, under half of the shortfall reflects unresolved V genes, and no reason is known for the rest. The V and J calls and clone size come from that table; D and trimming were worked out from the DNA. Recorded for this sample are approximately 110,000 clones; 80% to 90% of them occurred a single time. Of the sample, approximately 4.2% is held by the ten largest clones.

The sample's time point, from its label and the paper: baseline before first vaccination. Vaccinee samples came from UK trials COV001 and COV002, including a single-blind randomized controlled phase 2/3 trial of AZD1222 (ChAdOx1 nCoV-19) in healthy adults. For TCRbeta chain sequencing, PBMC samples from trial participants were taken at day 0 and at day 28 after the second dose. The chain links TRBV10-3 with TRBJ1-5; the D region possibly corresponds to TRBD1 (5 bases align). This clonotype was sampled from an adult in good health. Sequencing was performed on peripheral blood, taken on day 0 of AZD1222 vaccination. Here is the DNA: TGTGCCATCAGTGAGCCCCGATACGGGGGGGGGCCCCAGCATTTT. This is translated as CAISEPRYGGGPQHF.